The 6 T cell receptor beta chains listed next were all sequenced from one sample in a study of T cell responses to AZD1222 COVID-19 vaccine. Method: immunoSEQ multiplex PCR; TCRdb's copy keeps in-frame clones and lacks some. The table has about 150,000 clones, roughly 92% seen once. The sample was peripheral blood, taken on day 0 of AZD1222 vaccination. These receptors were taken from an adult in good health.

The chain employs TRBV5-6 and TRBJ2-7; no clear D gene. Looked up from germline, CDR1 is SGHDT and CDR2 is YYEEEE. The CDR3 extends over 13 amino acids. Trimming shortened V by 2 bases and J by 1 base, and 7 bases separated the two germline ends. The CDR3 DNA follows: TGTGCCAGCAGCTTAAGGATTTCCTACGAGCAGTACTTC. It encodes CASSLRISYEQYF.

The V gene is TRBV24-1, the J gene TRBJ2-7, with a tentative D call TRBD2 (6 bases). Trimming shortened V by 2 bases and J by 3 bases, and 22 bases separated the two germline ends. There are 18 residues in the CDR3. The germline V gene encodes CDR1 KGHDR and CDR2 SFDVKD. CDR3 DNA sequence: TGTGCCACCAGTGATTCCCATCTCCGACCGGGAGACCTCTACGAGCAGTACTTC. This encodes CATSDSHLRPGDLYEQYF.

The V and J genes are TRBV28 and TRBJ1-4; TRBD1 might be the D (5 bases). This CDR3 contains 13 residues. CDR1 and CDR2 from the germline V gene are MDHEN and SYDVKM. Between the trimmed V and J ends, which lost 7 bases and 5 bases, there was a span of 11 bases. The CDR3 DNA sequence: TGTGCCAGCACCCAGGGAGGGAATGAAAAACTGTTTTTT. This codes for CASTQGGNEKLFF.

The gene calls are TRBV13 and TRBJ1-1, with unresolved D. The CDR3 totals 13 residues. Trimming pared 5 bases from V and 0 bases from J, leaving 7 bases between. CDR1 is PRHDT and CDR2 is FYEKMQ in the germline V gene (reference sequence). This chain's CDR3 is CASSPRLNTEAFF. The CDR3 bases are TGTGCCAGCAGCCCACGTTTGAACACTGAAGCTTTCTTT.

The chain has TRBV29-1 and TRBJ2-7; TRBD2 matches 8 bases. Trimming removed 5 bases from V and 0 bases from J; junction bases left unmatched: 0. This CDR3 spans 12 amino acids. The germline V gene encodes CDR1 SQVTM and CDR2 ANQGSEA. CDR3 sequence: CSVSGSSYEQYF. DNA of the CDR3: TGCAGCGTTAGCGGGAGCTCCTACGAGCAGTACTTC.

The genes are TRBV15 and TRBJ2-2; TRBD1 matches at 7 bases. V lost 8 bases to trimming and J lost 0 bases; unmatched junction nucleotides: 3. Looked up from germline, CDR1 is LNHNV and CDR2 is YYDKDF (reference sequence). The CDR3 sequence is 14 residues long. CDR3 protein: CATSGTANTGELFF. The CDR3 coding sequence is TGTGCCACCTCCGGGACAGCGAACACCGGGGAGCTGTTTTTT.